This T cell receptor beta chain came from a study of vaccination and CD4 T cells after COVID-19. Overall study context: Median draw time for post-COVID samples was 101 days post-diagnosis (range 35 to 161). SARS-CoV-2, HCoV-NL63, HCoV-OC43 and HCoV-229E supplied the overlapping spike peptides used to stimulate cells. Cultures designated as controls were supplied with a CEFX pool, an HIV-1 Nef pool, or no peptide.

The CDR3 loop spans 17 amino acids. In germline, CDR1 is SGHNT, CDR2 YENEEA. Trimming removed 5 bases from V and 2 bases from J, with 22 bases in between. The Oncomine TCR Beta short-read assay sequenced DNA from cultured CD4+ T cells. TCRdb re-called the PCR reads through MiXCR, storing one row per CDR3 protein. The sample holds around 20,000 distinct CDR3 sequences; about two fifths are singletons and the top ten take around 6.5%. A few counts support this clonotype. Its specificity is unknown. Treatment here: roughly 10-day PBMC culture with coronavirus spike peptide pools or control peptides (ViraFEST assay). Negative-selection isolation of CD4+ T cells was performed after 10 days of culture.

The TCR comes from a human donor who had recovered from COVID-19. The chain links TRBV11-3 to TRBJ2-7; no firm D call. This sample comprised CD4+ T cells from blood, cultured in vitro, obtained before SARS-CoV-2 vaccination. The DNA for the CDR3 is TGTGCCAGCAGCCTCCCGACCAAACCAAGGATAACCTACGAGCAGTACTTC. It codes for CASSLPTKPRITYEQYF.